The 21 T cell receptor beta chains below were found in one sample sequenced in a study of cytomegalovirus exposure and HLA in healthy donors. Primers: 60 Vbeta forward and 13 Jbeta reverse. TCRdb's table, derived via immunoSEQ multiplex PCR, lists solely in-frame clones and lacks some. The table has about 200,000 clones, less than 85% seen once. Sequencing was carried out using PBMCs. The receptor set was obtained from a man younger than 30 in good health and CMV-seronegative.

This clone occurred a few times. CDR3 region: CASSETGVPYGYTF. The CDR3 bases are TGTGCCAGCAGTGAGACAGGGGTCCCCTATGGCTACACCTTC. This chain connects TRBV6-1 to TRBJ1-2; 8 nucleotides match TRBD1. This CDR3 has 14 amino acids. Unmatched junction bases numbered 4, after V lost 3 bases and J lost 4 bases. Germline assignment: CDR1 MNHNS and CDR2 SASEGT.

The chain couples TRBV7-8 to TRBJ2-3; D remains unclear. V gave up 1 base and J gave up 12 bases, with 14 bases separating them. In germline, CDR1 is SGHVS, CDR2 FQNEAQ. This CDR3 contains 13 residues. CDR3 DNA: TGTGCCAGCAGCTTAGAACAGACCTCCAGCCAGTATTTT. It translates to CASSLEQTSSQYF. The whole variable domain, filled in from reference TRBV7-8 and TRBJ2-3, reads GAGVSQSPRYKVAKRGQDVALRCDPISGHVSLFWYQQALGQGPEFLTYFQNEAQLDKSGLPSDRFFAERPEGSVSTLKIQRTQQEDSAVYLCASSLEQTSSQYFGPGTRLTVL.

The chain uses TRBV25-1 and TRBJ1-2, with TRBD1 matching over 7 bases. The CDR3 loop spans 13 amino acids. The J segment lost 8 bases and the V segment lost 1 base, leaving 4 bases of the junction unmatched. Germline CDR1 reads MGHDK; CDR2 reads SYGVNS. This chain's CDR3 is CASSESGTVGYTF. As DNA, the CDR3 is TGTGCCAGCAGTGAATCCGGGACAGTAGGCTACACCTTC.

The chain is built from TRBV5-4 and TRBJ1-1, with D possibly matching TRBD1 (6 bases). Trimming took off 2 bases at V and 1 base at J, with 12 bases between the two ends. In germline, CDR1 is SGHNT, CDR2 YYREEE (reference sequence). The CDR3 runs to 15 residues. The CDR3 is CASSFRTARNTEAFF. The DNA for the CDR3 is TGTGCCAGCAGCTTCCGGACAGCCCGGAACACTGAAGCTTTCTTT.

The chain carries TRBV6-4 and TRBJ1-1; TRBD1 matches 7 bases. With 6 bases clipped from V and 4 bases from J, the junction kept 8 bases outside the gene matches. Germline V gives CDR1 MRHNA, CDR2 SNTAGT. The CDR3 is made up of 14 amino acids. CDR3 sequence reads: CASRLSGGGTEAFF. Here the CDR3 DNA reads TGTGCCAGCAGATTATCAGGGGGAGGCACTGAAGCTTTCTTT.

About this clone: Other DNA sequences in the sample encode the same CDR3. The chain carries TRBV7-9 and TRBJ2-1; TRBD2 agrees at 12 bases. V dropped 4 bases and J dropped 4; count of bases not matched to a gene: 2. Germline lookup yields CDR1 SEHNR and CDR2 FQNEAQ (reference sequence). The CDR3 length is 15 residues. The CDR3 bases are TGTGCCAGCAGCTCAGGACTAGCGGGATACAATGAGCAGTTCTTC. Amino acid sequence: CASSSGLAGYNEQFF.

The genes are TRBV2 and TRBJ2-5; TRBD1 matches at 8 bases. The tail of the sequence fits TRBJ2-7 better, so the J call may be wrong. Germline CDR1 and CDR2: SNHLY and FYNNEI. This CDR3 is built from 15 residues. The CDR3 reads CASSEDRDSGYEQYF. The CDR3 DNA is TGTGCCAGCAGTGAGGACAGGGATTCAGGCTACGAGCAGTACTTC.

This chain connects TRBV27 to TRBJ2-7, with a tentative D call TRBD2 (6 bases). The CDR3 is 17 residues long. Germline CDR1 and CDR2: MNHEY and SMNVEV (reference sequence). Trimming left V 0 bases short and J 3 bases short, with 18 bases between. The CDR3 region has the DNA TGTGCCAGCAGTTTATCGGTCACTACAGCGGGCTTCTACGAGCAGTACTTC. This gives the protein CASSLSVTTAGFYEQYF.

The J gene is TRBJ2-7, the V gene TRBV7-9; D is possibly TRBD1 (6 bases). The CDR3 extends over 11 amino acids. V was cut by 8 bases and J by 2 bases, with 7 bases left in between. CDR1 and CDR2 (germline): SEHNR, FQNEAQ (reference sequence). CDR3 residues: CASGQTYEQYF. As DNA, the CDR3 is TGTGCCAGCGGACAGACCTACGAGCAGTACTTC.

This clone was seen a few times. This sequence joins TRBV7-9 and TRBJ1-2; D gene ambiguous. The CDR3 has 15 amino acids. V dropped 5 bases and J dropped 1 base, with 14 bases sitting between them. Germline assignment: CDR1 SEHNR and CDR2 FQNEAQ (reference sequence). The chain's CDR3 is CASSPLTGFNYGYTF. DNA of the CDR3: TGTGCCAGCAGCCCACTCACGGGATTTAACTATGGCTACACCTTC.

This rearrangement joins TRBV2 to TRBJ1-3; TRBD1 might be the D (5 bases). The CDR3 length is 16 residues. Germline V gene sequence: CDR1 SNHLY, CDR2 FYNNEI. V lost 10 bases, J lost 0 bases, and 19 bases lay in between. CDR3 coding DNA: TGTGCCATCCAGCGGGGGGTAATGAGCTCTGGAAACACCATATATTTT. Its protein product is CAIQRGVMSSGNTIYF.

V usage is TRBV11-2 and J usage is TRBJ2-5; 7 positions agree with TRBD2. J lost 5 bases, V lost 4 bases, and 10 bases had no gene match. The CDR3 is made up of 15 amino acids. In germline, CDR1 is SGHAT, CDR2 FQNNGV. The CDR3 protein is CASSSWRERAETQYF. As DNA, the CDR3 is TGTGCCAGCAGCTCTTGGCGGGAGAGGGCTGAGACCCAGTACTTC. Using reference TRBV11-2 and TRBJ2-5 for the parts outside the CDR3, the full variable domain is EAGVAQSPRYKIIEKRQSVAFWCNPISGHATLYWYQQILGQGPKLLIQFQNNGVVDDSQLPKDRFSAERLKGVDSTLKIQPAKLEDSAVYLCASSSWRERAETQYFGPGTRLLVL.

DNA of the CDR3: TGTGCCATCAGTGAGTTAAGACTAGCGGGCCCACAAGAGACCCAGTACTTC. This codes for CAISELRLAGPQETQYF. The chain links TRBV10-3 to TRBJ2-5, with TRBD2 matching 10 bases. CDR1 is ENHRY and CDR2 is SYGVKD in the germline V gene. The CDR3 loop spans 17 amino acids. The V and J ends lost 1 base and 2 bases, in that order; junction bases with no gene match: 7.

This chain links TRBV30 with TRBJ1-3, with TRBD1 as a possible D gene (6 bases). The CDR3 has 14 residues. The germline V gene encodes CDR1 GTSNPN and CDR2 SVGIG (reference sequence). Trimming pared 5 bases from V and 1 base from J, leaving 12 bases between. In nucleotides, the CDR3 is TGTGCCTGGGGCAGGGGCGGATCTGGAAACACCATATATTTT. As protein: CAWGRGGSGNTIYF. The full variable domain, with the rest looked up from reference TRBV30 and TRBJ1-3, is SQTIHQWPATLVQPVGSPLSLECTVEGTSNPNLYWYRQAAGRGLQLLFYSVGIGQISSEVPQNLSASRPQDRQFILSSKKLLLSDSGFYLCAWGRGGSGNTIYFGEGSWLTVV.

This chain joins TRBV28 and TRBJ2-5; 11 bases match TRBD2. The CDR3 has 14 residues. J gave up 14 bases and V 8 bases, and 16 bases lay outside the gene matches. Looked up from germline, CDR1 is MDHEN and CDR2 is SYDVKM. In DNA, the CDR3 is TGTGCCAGCCACGGAACTAGCGGGAGACTGGGACCTTACTTC. Its translation: CASHGTSGRLGPYF. Using reference TRBV28 and TRBJ2-5 for the parts outside the CDR3, the full variable domain is DVKVTQSSRYLVKRTGEKVFLECVQDMDHENMFWYRQDPGLGLRLIYFSYDVKMKEKGDIPEGYSVSREKKERFSLILESASTNQTSMYLCASHGTSGRLGPYFGPGTRLLVL.

The chain combines TRBV6-5 with TRBJ2-7; no reliable D call. Germline V gives CDR1 MNHEY, CDR2 SVGAGI. The length of the CDR3 is 14 residues. V was pared by 0 bases and J by 2 bases, with 8 bases between. DNA of the CDR3: TGTGCCAGCAGTTACTCGGCGGCAACCTACGAGCAGTACTTC. Amino acid sequence: CASSYSAATYEQYF.

The chain combines TRBV10-3 with TRBJ1-1; 7 nucleotides match TRBD1. Germline lookup yields CDR1 ENHRY and CDR2 SYGVKD. V lost 4 bases and J lost 2; bases outside the gene matches: 4. The CDR3 is made up of 14 amino acids. CDR3 loop: CAISADRFNTEAFF. CDR3 nucleotide sequence: TGTGCCATCAGTGCGGACAGGTTTAACACTGAAGCTTTCTTT.

The V and J genes are TRBV11-3 and TRBJ2-5; D may be TRBD1 (6 bases). Germline values: CDR1 SGHNT, CDR2 YENEEA. V was clipped by 5 bases and J by 3 bases, with 10 bases between them. CDR3 size: 13 residues. This chain's CDR3 is CASSRTAKETQYF. CDR3 DNA: TGTGCCAGCAGCCGGACAGCCAAAGAGACCCAGTACTTC.

The V call is TRBV19, the J call TRBJ2-7, with D uncertain. V was shortened by 3 bases and J by 3 bases, with 15 bases between the two germline ends. Germline CDR1 LNHDA, CDR2 SQIVND (reference sequence). The CDR3 loop spans 15 amino acids. Here the CDR3 reads CASSIFAGRYYEQYF. Written as DNA, the CDR3 is TGTGCCAGTAGTATTTTTGCAGGCAGGTACTACGAGCAGTACTTC.

V and J are TRBV18 and TRBJ2-7; 8 positions match TRBD2. Germline V gene data show CDR1 as KGHSH and CDR2 as LQKENI. The CDR3 totals 15 residues. The trim removed 6 bases at V and 4 bases at J, leaving 11 bases unmatched. The CDR3 region has the DNA TGTGCCAGCTCCCCCGTAGCGGGACTCATGTACGAGCAGTACTTC. Translated, it gives CASSPVAGLMYEQYF.

V usage is TRBV9 and J usage is TRBJ1-1; TRBD1 aligns across 7 bases. Germline CDR1 is SGDLS and CDR2 is YYNGEE. V lost 3 bases and J lost 5; bases outside the gene matches: 13. CDR3 length equals 16 residues. CDR3 in amino acids: CASSAQIGQVVTEAFF. CDR3 sequence (DNA): TGTGCCAGCAGCGCCCAAATAGGACAGGTCGTGACTGAAGCTTTCTTT.